This TCR beta chain was captured by sequencing in a study of memory CD4+ T cells and cytomegalovirus serostatus. Study at large: This sample comes from healthy Belgian adults, 9 CMV seropositive, roughly 22 seronegative.

Single viable CD3+CD4+CD8-CD45RO+ cells were sorted as the memory CD4+ T cells. Positive selection with CD4 microbeads enriched total CD4+ T cells. CDR3 size: 14 residues. V shed 5 bases and J shed 2 bases, with 12 bases lying between them. Germline V lookup: CDR1 SGHRS, CDR2 YFSETQ. The method was immunoSEQ multiplex PCR; TCRdb's version includes in-frame clones alone and lacks a portion of them. This table holds 70,000 to 95,000 clones, less than 90% found once. The sample holds a few counts of this clone. This sequence joins TRBV5-1 and TRBJ2-3, with a possible D match to TRBD2 (5 bases). Sequencing input: memory CD4+ T cells from blood. This clonotype originated in an adult in good health and CMV-seronegative. The CDR3 coding sequence is TGCGCCAGCAGTTGGTCACGGGACACAGATACGCAGTATTTT. Translated, it gives CASSWSRDTDTQYF.